What follows are 9 T cell receptor beta chains derived from one specimen sequenced in a study of beta chain features in type 1 diabetes. TCRB transcripts that were expressed got sequenced, as all of the isolated RNA had been reverse transcribed. Data came from immunoSEQ multiplex PCR; TCRdb stores just in-frame clones and leaves some out. The sample lists 250,000 to 300,000 clones; 8% were seen once. Sequencing was carried out using central memory CD4+ T cells from blood. The source is a woman between 18 and 29 years old in good health.

The rearrangement links TRBV29-1 to TRBJ2-5; the match to TRBD1 covers 7 bases. Unmatched junction bases numbered 13, after V lost 7 bases and J lost 5 bases. Germline CDR1 is SQVTM and CDR2 is ANQGSEA. There are 14 residues in the CDR3. The CDR3 bases are TGCAGCGCTACAGCCGGGACAGTTAGGGAGACCCAGTACTTC. As protein: CSATAGTVRETQYF.

This clone was detected many times. The chain is built from TRBV10-3 and TRBJ2-7; D is uncertain. This CDR3 spans 12 amino acids. Per germline, CDR1 ENHRY and CDR2 SYGVKD. V lost 8 bases, J lost 0 bases, and 8 bases lay in between. The CDR3 spells CAIGSPSYEQYF. The CDR3 DNA sequence: TGTGCCATCGGTTCCCCCTCCTACGAGCAGTACTTC.

This chain links TRBV7-2 with TRBJ1-1; unclear D gene. V lost 5 bases and J lost 1, with 8 bases in between. Germline V gene lookup returns CDR1 SGHTA and CDR2 FQGNSA. This CDR3 comprises 13 residues. The CDR3 coding sequence is TGTGCCAGCAGCGAACAAGGGAACACTGAAGCTTTCTTT. Its protein is CASSEQGNTEAFF.

The V gene is TRBV4-3, the J gene TRBJ1-3; D not resolved. V lost 1 base and J lost 7, with 11 bases in between. The length of the CDR3 is 14 residues. In germline, CDR1 is LGHNA, CDR2 YSLEER. In nucleotides, the CDR3 is TGCGCCAGCAGCCAAGTTGGCGTGGGGAACACCATATATTTT. This encodes CASSQVGVGNTIYF.

This clone was counted between two and nine times. CDR3 in amino acids: CASRQGTSGTDTQYF. The DNA for the CDR3 is TGTGCCAGCAGACAAGGGACTAGCGGCACAGATACGCAGTATTTT. The rearrangement uses TRBV27 and TRBJ2-3; 10 positions agree with TRBD2. Per germline, CDR1 MNHEY and CDR2 SMNVEV (reference sequence). The CDR3 consists of 15 residues. V dropped 6 bases and J dropped 1; count of bases not matched to a gene: 4.

The chain carries TRBV28 and TRBJ2-2; no clear D gene. The CDR3 has 13 residues. Germline CDR1 MDHEN, CDR2 SYDVKM. V lost 4 bases and J lost 2, with 5 bases in between. The CDR3 protein is CASSYLNTGELFF. The CDR3 DNA follows: TGTGCCAGCAGTTACTTAAACACCGGGGAGCTGTTTTTT. The full variable domain, completed using reference TRBV28 and TRBJ2-2, is DVKVTQSSRYLVKRTGEKVFLECVQDMDHENMFWYRQDPGLGLRLIYFSYDVKMKEKGDIPEGYSVSREKKERFSLILESASTNQTSMYLCASSYLNTGELFFGEGSRLTVL.

V and J are TRBV28 and TRBJ1-4; D uncertain. The CDR3 is 12 amino acids. Germline-derived CDR1 and CDR2 are MDHEN and SYDVKM. V was trimmed by 3 bases and J by 8 bases, leaving 7 bases between them. CDR3 nucleotides: TGTGCCAGCAGTTTGGAAGGAGAAAAACTGTTTTTT. Translating it yields CASSLEGEKLFF. The variable domain in full, with the rest retrieved from reference TRBV28 and TRBJ1-4, is DVKVTQSSRYLVKRTGEKVFLECVQDMDHENMFWYRQDPGLGLRLIYFSYDVKMKEKGDIPEGYSVSREKKERFSLILESASTNQTSMYLCASSLEGEKLFFGSGTQLSVL.

The CDR3 nucleotides read TGCGCCAGCAGCCCCTTTGCGGGGGGCTACACCTTC. It translates to CASSPFAGGYTF. The chain uses TRBV4-3 and TRBJ1-2; D is unresolved. CDR1 is LGHNA, CDR2 YSLEER, per germline. V lost 4 bases to trimming and J lost 8 bases, with 11 bases between them. CDR3 size: 12 residues.

This chain uses TRBV9 with TRBJ2-4, with a possible D match to TRBD1 (6 bases). CDR1 and CDR2 (germline): SGDLS, YYNGEE. The length of the CDR3 is 17 residues. The V and J ends lost 3 bases and 6 bases respectively, with 22 bases between them. The CDR3 protein is CASSASGTQGAGNIQYF. The CDR3 DNA reads as TGTGCCAGCAGCGCTTCCGGGACACAAGGCGCCGGAAACATTCAGTACTTC.